The 7 T cell receptor beta chains below come from one sample, sequenced in a study of T cell responses to AZD1222 COVID-19 vaccine. The assay was immunoSEQ multiplex PCR, and TCRdb's table has in-frame clones only and misses some. The sample holds about 34,000 clones; around three quarters are singletons and the top ten take roughly 4%. The starting material was peripheral blood, obtained 28 days after the second AZD1222 dose. The receptor source for this set is an adult who received the AZD1222 COVID-19 vaccine.

V gene TRBV19 combines with J gene TRBJ1-6; 8 bases fit TRBD1. The CDR3 loop spans 14 amino acids. Germline loops: CDR1 LNHDA, CDR2 SQIVND (reference sequence). With 5 bases clipped from V and 12 bases from J, the junction kept 9 bases outside the gene matches. The CDR3 sequence: CASSPGQGAGPLHF. The CDR3 nucleotides read TGTGCCAGTAGTCCTGGACAGGGCGCCGGACCCCTCCACTTT.

This rearrangement joins TRBV7-9 to TRBJ2-7, with a possible D match to TRBD1 (5 bases). Germline V gene sequence: CDR1 SEHNR, CDR2 FQNEAQ (reference sequence). The CDR3 totals 13 residues. Trimming took 1 base from V and 3 from J, leaving 7 bases between them. The CDR3 DNA sequence: TGTGCCAGCAGCTTAGTAGGGGTCTACGAGCAGTACTTC. The encoded protein is CASSLVGVYEQYF.

This chain joins TRBV7-9 and TRBJ2-3; the D gene is possibly TRBD1 (6 bases). The V gene's germline CDR1 is SEHNR and CDR2 FQNEAQ (reference sequence). This CDR3 spans 12 amino acids. Trimming pared 5 bases from V and 4 bases from J, leaving 7 bases between. The CDR3 region is CASSQGSDTQYF. The CDR3 coding sequence is TGTGCCAGCAGCCAGGGGTCAGATACGCAGTATTTT.

This clone was recorded a few times. The V call is TRBV24-1, the J call TRBJ2-5; 7 nucleotides align to TRBD1. This CDR3 has 14 amino acids. Germline V gives CDR1 KGHDR, CDR2 SFDVKD. With 6 bases clipped from V and 7 bases from J, the junction kept 10 bases outside the gene matches. The CDR3 DNA reads TGTGCCACCAGTAGGGACAGTACCTCGAGGACCCAGTACTTC. Its translation is CATSRDSTSRTQYF.

The J gene is TRBJ2-7, the V gene TRBV14, with TRBD1 as a possible D gene (6 bases). Germline CDR1 SGHDN, CDR2 FVKESK. There are 14 residues in the CDR3. V was shortened by 1 base and J by 6 bases, with 13 bases between the two germline ends. This CDR3 reads CASSQGSTRGEQYF. DNA for the CDR3: TGTGCCAGCAGCCAAGGCTCCACCAGGGGCGAGCAGTACTTC.

The chain joins TRBV19 to TRBJ1-1; D not resolved. V lost 0 bases to trimming and J lost 4 bases, with 12 bases between them. Germline-derived CDR1 and CDR2 are LNHDA and SQIVND (reference sequence). The CDR3 totals 15 residues. CDR3 in amino acids: CASSIEMSGSTEAFF. DNA of the CDR3: TGTGCCAGTAGTATAGAAATGTCCGGGTCCACTGAAGCTTTCTTT.

The chain employs TRBV5-1 and TRBJ2-7, with D possibly being TRBD1 (5 bases). The V end was cut by 2 bases, the J end by 5 bases, with 8 bases between. Per germline, CDR1 SGHRS and CDR2 YFSETQ. This CDR3 has 12 amino acids. The CDR3 bases are TGCGCCAGCAGCTTATCCAGGGACGAGCAGTACTTC. It specifies CASSLSRDEQYF.